The T cell receptor beta chain under discussion was sequenced for a study of low-dose radiotherapy and immunotherapy resistance in tumors. Study overall: Each patient was administered nivolumab intravenously at 240 mg, which was a flat dose, every two weeks, along with intravenous ipilimumab at 1 mg/kg every six weeks.

TRAV and TRBV primers primed cDNA for both TCRalpha and TCRbeta. The authors amplified TCRs for 20 to 25 PCR cycles with a constant-region primer and a V-primer adapter. In vitro transcription amplified the mRNA that had been isolated. MiXCR, run by TCRdb on the reads, gives a single entry per CDR3 protein. The data show tens of thousands of distinct CDR3 sequences, roughly 20% seen once. Regarding time point: after trial treatment. Treatment described: LDRT plus nivolumab, ipilimumab, low-dose cyclophosphamide and aspirin (RACIN trial). Donors received a regimen that comprised nivolumab, ipilimumab, aspirin, low-dose cyclophosphamide and low-dose radiotherapy. Only a few counts were recorded for this clonotype. This may come from a read error, since a much larger clone is one base off. Trimming removed 11 bases from V and 5 bases from J, with 12 bases in between. The CDR3 totals 12 residues. Germline values: CDR1 LNHDA, CDR2 SQIVND (reference sequence).

The chain is built from TRBV19 and TRBJ2-2; D call uncertain. The receptor was isolated from a female donor with ovarian cancer. Here the sequenced sample was PBMCs, taken after low-dose radiotherapy plus immunotherapy. CDR3 loop: CAARTGTGELFF. Here the CDR3 DNA reads TGTGCCGCGAGAACCGGGACCGGGGAGCTGTTTTTT.